The TCR beta chain under discussion was sequenced for a study of blood T cell repertoires in COVID-19. Study overall: Whether acute or convalescent, the COVID-19 samples came from the United States, Italy and Spain.

Participant ages covered about 18 to 100 years across around 25 US areas. The CDR3 has 13 amino acids. From germline, CDR1 is SGHVS and CDR2 FQNEAQ. V trimming: 6 bases; J trimming: 11 bases; junction bases outside the gene matches: 5. Produced via immunoSEQ multiplex PCR; TCRdb's table is partial and in-frame only. This sample yields approximately 160,000 clones, of which approximately 87% are seen a single time; around 4.3% belongs to the top ten. The clonotype comes from a woman in her forties or fifties who had recovered from COVID-19. The sample was PBMCs or T cells enriched from blood (not recorded which). The chain joins TRBV7-8 to TRBJ1-6; 9 bases agree with TRBD1. CDR3 region: CASRGTGPAPLHF. The DNA of the CDR3 is TGTGCCAGCAGGGGGACAGGGCCAGCACCCCTCCACTTT.